Listed below are T cell receptor beta chains from one sample, sequenced in a study of OX40 agonist ivuxolimab in advanced cancers. Sequenced by immunoSEQ multiplex PCR; TCRdb stores in-frame clones only, minus some. This table has some 41,000 clones, roughly 88% appearing once. This specimen consisted of CD4+ or CD8+ T cells sorted from blood, obtained in a trial of the OX40 agonist ivuxolimab. The receptors stem from an adult with an advanced solid tumor such as melanoma, head and neck, liver or kidney cancer. Each CDR3 is given with its conserved first and last residue. A D gene is named only where the DNA matches it firmly. The size entry is marked missing in some rows and otherwise reads once, few, many or a size class.

v_call	j_call	clone_size	d_call	cdr3_aa	cdr3_nt
TRBV6-6	TRBJ2-5	NA	NA	CATRGLETQYF	TGTGCCACCAGGGGACTAGAGACCCAGTACTTC
TRBV18	TRBJ1-5	NA	NA	CASSPGGLVNQPQHF	TGTGCCAGCTCACCAGGGGGATTAGTCAATCAGCCCCAGCATTTT
TRBV5-1	TRBJ2-5	once	TRBD1	CASSAATGSEETQYF	TGCGCCAGCAGCGCCGCGACAGGGTCGGAGGAGACCCAGTACTTC
TRBV10-3	TRBJ2-7	NA	NA	CAISGAGEDEQYF	TGTGCCATCAGTGGGGCAGGGGAAGACGAGCAGTACTTC
TRBV6-6	TRBJ2-3	once	NA	CASRSRTDTQYF	TGTGCCAGCAGGTCTCGAACAGATACGCAGTATTTT
TRBV30	TRBJ2-7	NA	NA	CAWSSGLANSYEQYF	TGTGCCTGGAGCTCGGGACTCGCAAACTCCTACGAGCAGTACTTC
TRBV28	TRBJ2-7	NA	NA	CASSPGGGFWYEQYF	TGTGCCAGCTCTCCTGGTGGGGGTTTCTGGTACGAGCAGTACTTC
TRBV27	TRBJ2-7	NA	NA	CASSLTGLPYEQYF	TGTGCCAGCAGTCTTACGGGACTCCCCTACGAGCAGTACTTC
TRBV28	TRBJ2-3	NA	NA	CASTKPWGTDMGTQYF	TGTGCCAGCACCAAACCCTGGGGTACGGACATGGGTACGCAGTATTTT
TRBV19	TRBJ2-7	once	TRBD2	CASKAGGPYEQYF	TGTGCCAGTAAAGCGGGGGGTCCTTACGAGCAGTACTTC
TRBV11-2	TRBJ2-7	NA	NA	CASSYAYEQYF	TGTGCCAGCAGCTACGCTTACGAGCAGTACTTC
TRBV9	TRBJ2-7	few	TRBD1	CASSGQGAYEQYF	TGTGCCAGCAGCGGCCAGGGGGCGTACGAGCAGTACTTC
TRBV7-9	TRBJ2-7	NA	TRBD1	CASTRGQGAYEQYF	TGTGCCAGCACCCGAGGACAGGGGGCCTACGAGCAGTACTTC
TRBV11-2	TRBJ1-3	NA	NA	CASSLGLATSGNTIYF	TGTGCCAGCAGCTTAGGGCTGGCGACCTCTGGAAACACCATATATTTT
TRBV7-2	TRBJ1-5	NA	TRBD1	CASSLRQGGQPQHF	TGTGCCAGCAGCTTACGACAGGGCGGTCAGCCCCAGCATTTT
TRBV6-1	TRBJ2-3	NA	TRBD2	CASSELAGGPDTQYF	TGTGCCAGCAGTGAACTAGCGGGAGGGCCAGATACGCAGTATTTT
TRBV6-4	TRBJ1-6	NA	NA	CASSGCQQGPFGALHF	TGTGCCAGCAGTGGCTGCCAGCAGGGACCCTTTGGGGCCCTCCACTTT
TRBV5-1	TRBJ1-3	NA	TRBD1	CASSARQGYSGNTIYF	TGCGCCAGCAGCGCTCGACAGGGATACTCTGGAAACACCATATATTTT
TRBV7-3	TRBJ1-1	NA	NA	CARRTQNTEAFF	TGTGCCAGAAGGACACAGAACACTGAAGCTTTCTTT
TRBV6-6	TRBJ1-1	NA	NA	CASSAGWEDTEAFF	TGTGCCAGCAGTGCGGGGTGGGAGGACACTGAAGCTTTCTTT
TRBV2	TRBJ2-6	NA	NA	CASSEGTGANVLTF	TGTGCCAGCAGTGAAGGTACTGGGGCCAACGTCCTGACTTTC
TRBV19	TRBJ2-2	NA	NA	CASSRRWGGRNTGELFF	TGTGCCAGTAGTCGTCGGTGGGGGGGGCGCAACACCGGGGAGCTGTTTTTT
TRBV19	TRBJ2-5	NA	TRBD2	CASSPGTTRTQYF	TGTGCCAGTAGTCCTGGGACTACTAGGACCCAGTACTTC
TRBV18	TRBJ2-1	NA	NA	CASSRDRDSEQFF	TGTGCCAGCTCGCGGGATCGGGACTCTGAGCAGTTCTTC
TRBV5-1	TRBJ1-2	NA	NA	CASSLDSRNGYTF	TGCGCCAGCAGCTTGGATTCACGTAATGGCTACACCTTC
TRBV19	TRBJ2-7	NA	TRBD2	CASSITSGGEQYF	TGTGCCAGTAGTATCACTAGCGGAGGAGAGCAGTACTTC
TRBV9	TRBJ2-1	NA	TRBD2	CASSGLAGGPYNEQFF	TGTGCCAGCAGCGGACTAGCGGGGGGACCCTACAATGAGCAGTTCTTC
TRBV7-9	TRBJ2-7	NA	NA	CASSPAEGRYAEQYF	TGTGCCAGCAGCCCTGCGGAGGGTCGGTACGCCGAGCAGTACTTC
TRBV18	TRBJ1-2	NA	NA	CASSQLPRRGDGYTF	TGTGCCAGCTCACAACTCCCCAGGCGGGGAGATGGCTACACCTTC
TRBV10-2	TRBJ1-1	NA	NA	CASNREMNTEAFF	TGCGCCAGCAACAGGGAGATGAACACTGAAGCTTTCTTT
TRBV7-3	TRBJ2-2	once	NA	CASSFLSGPNTGELFF	TGTGCCAGCAGCTTCCTTAGCGGTCCGAACACCGGGGAGCTGTTTTTT
TRBV18	TRBJ2-2	NA	NA	CASSPIQIGELFF	TGTGCCAGCTCACCAATCCAGATCGGGGAGCTGTTTTTT
TRBV6-6	TRBJ1-5	NA	NA	CASSLGHGWHQPQHF	TGTGCCAGCAGCCTCGGACACGGGTGGCATCAGCCCCAGCATTTT
TRBV27	TRBJ2-2	NA	NA	CASRHDSIVPGELFF	TGTGCCAGCAGACACGACTCCATAGTTCCCGGGGAGCTGTTTTTT
TRBV28	TRBJ2-5	NA	NA	CASSLSAVPGTQYF	TGTGCCAGCAGTTTATCGGCAGTCCCTGGGACCCAGTACTTC
TRBV13	TRBJ2-5	NA	NA	CASSLQGNWEETQYF	TGTGCCAGCAGCTTACAGGGAAATTGGGAAGAGACCCAGTACTTC
TRBV2	TRBJ2-5	NA	NA	CASSVEKTQYF	TGTGCCAGCAGCGTTGAAAAGACCCAGTACTTC
TRBV7-9	TRBJ2-7	NA	NA	CASTPLVHEQYF	TGTGCCAGCACCCCACTAGTCCACGAGCAGTACTTC
TRBV27	TRBJ2-7	NA	NA	CASSLSSWGNAQYF	TGTGCCAGCAGTTTATCATCTTGGGGCAATGCGCAGTACTTC
TRBV28	TRBJ1-2	NA	NA	CASRRTGTNYGYTF	TGTGCCAGCAGGCGTACTGGGACTAACTATGGCTACACCTTC
TRBV19	TRBJ2-2	NA	TRBD1	CASSSPGQWSGELFF	TGTGCCAGTAGTTCCCCGGGACAGTGGTCCGGGGAGCTGTTTTTT
TRBV28	TRBJ2-7	NA	TRBD1	CASSPRMGQGSSYEQYF	TGTGCCAGCAGTCCCAGAATGGGACAGGGGAGCTCCTACGAGCAGTACTTC
TRBV7-8	TRBJ1-2	NA	NA	CASSLAPANYGYTF	TGTGCCAGCAGCTTAGCGCCAGCTAACTATGGCTACACCTTC
TRBV6-5	TRBJ2-7	NA	TRBD2	CASSYSTSGVSYEQYF	TGTGCCAGCAGTTACTCGACCAGCGGGGTCTCCTACGAGCAGTACTTC
TRBV30	TRBJ2-2	NA	NA	CACWNRDAQTNTGELFF	TGTGCCTGCTGGAACCGGGACGCCCAAACGAACACCGGGGAGCTGTTTTTT
TRBV9	TRBJ1-5	NA	NA	CASSTRDGPQHF	TGTGCCAGCAGCACCCGGGACGGCCCCCAGCATTTT
TRBV19	TRBJ1-1	NA	TRBD1	CASSIRQGVRNTEAFF	TGTGCCAGTAGTATTCGACAGGGGGTAAGGAACACTGAAGCTTTCTTT
TRBV10-1	TRBJ2-2	NA	NA	CASSSGAGELFF	TGCGCCAGCTCCTCGGGGGCCGGGGAGCTGTTTTTT
TRBV5-1	TRBJ2-7	few	TRBD2	CASSFIAGERYEQYF	TGCGCCAGCAGCTTCATAGCGGGAGAAAGGTACGAGCAGTACTTC
TRBV4-2	TRBJ2-7	NA	TRBD2	CASSRGGTSVGEQYF	TGTGCCAGCAGCCGCGGCGGTACTAGCGTTGGCGAGCAGTACTTC
TRBV19	TRBJ2-1	NA	TRBD2	CASSAGGAGGVREQFF	TGTGCCAGTAGCGCCGGCGGGGCGGGAGGGGTCCGTGAGCAGTTCTTC
TRBV7-8	TRBJ2-7	NA	TRBD2	CASSLGVAGLSYEQYF	TGTGCCAGCAGCTTAGGAGTAGCGGGCCTCTCCTACGAGCAGTACTTC
TRBV7-8	TRBJ1-2	NA	TRBD1	CASSLRDRAHYGYTF	TGTGCCAGCAGCTTGCGGGACAGGGCTCACTATGGCTACACCTTC
TRBV19	TRBJ1-5	NA	TRBD1	CASSPRDRSYQPQHF	TGTGCCAGTAGTCCCCGGGACAGGTCCTATCAGCCCCAGCATTTT
TRBV10-3	TRBJ2-4	NA	TRBD2	CAISDQGLAGGGEYF	TGTGCCATCAGTGACCAGGGACTAGCGGGAGGGGGGGAGTACTTC
TRBV5-1	TRBJ2-7	NA	TRBD1	CASSIRDRGIHEQYF	TGCGCCAGCAGCATCCGGGACAGGGGTATCCACGAGCAGTACTTC
TRBV5-1	TRBJ2-2	once	NA	CASSPGRNGELFF	TGCGCCAGCAGCCCTGGTAGAAACGGGGAGCTGTTTTTT
TRBV5-1	TRBJ1-3	NA	NA	CASSLGGLASGNTIYF	TGCGCCAGCAGCTTGGGGGGCCTTGCCTCTGGAAACACCATATATTTT
TRBV28	TRBJ2-7	NA	NA	CASSAPSPSGWEQYF	TGTGCCAGCAGCGCCCCCTCCCCCAGTGGGTGGGAGCAGTACTTC